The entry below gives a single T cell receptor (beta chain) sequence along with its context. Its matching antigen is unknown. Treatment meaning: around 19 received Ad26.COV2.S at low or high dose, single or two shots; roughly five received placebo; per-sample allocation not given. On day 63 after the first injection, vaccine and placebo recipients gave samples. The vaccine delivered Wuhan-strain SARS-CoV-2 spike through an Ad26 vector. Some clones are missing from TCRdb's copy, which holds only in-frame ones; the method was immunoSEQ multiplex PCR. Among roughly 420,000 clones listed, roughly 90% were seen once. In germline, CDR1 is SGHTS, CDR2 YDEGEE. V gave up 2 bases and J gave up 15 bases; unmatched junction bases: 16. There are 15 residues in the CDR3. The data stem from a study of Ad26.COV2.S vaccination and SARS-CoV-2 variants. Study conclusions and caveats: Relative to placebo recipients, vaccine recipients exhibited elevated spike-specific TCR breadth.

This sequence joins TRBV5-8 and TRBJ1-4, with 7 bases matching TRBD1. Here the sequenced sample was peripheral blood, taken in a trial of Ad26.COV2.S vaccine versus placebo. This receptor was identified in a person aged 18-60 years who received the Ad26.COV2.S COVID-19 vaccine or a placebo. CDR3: CASSFGTGEWTRLFF. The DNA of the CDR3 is TGTGCCAGCAGCTTTGGAACAGGGGAGTGGACCAGGTTGTTTTTT.